The T cell receptor beta chain described here comes from a study of regulatory T cells in long-lasting Graves disease. Assembly of TCR beta libraries relied on iRepertoire HTBI primers together with Arm-PCR of CDR3 regions. MiXCR, applied by TCRdb to the multiplex PCR reads, yields one record per CDR3 protein. The table includes 600,000 to 850,000 distinct CDR3 sequences, 30% detected once. Study-wide results and limits: Relative to new patients (roughly 970), persistent patients exhibited greater sharing of public clonotypes (about 2,700). The analysis examined peripheral blood only and excluded thyroid tissue. Preferential use of TRBV28, TRBJ1-2 and TRBJ2-5 was seen in persistent disease.

This clonotype was seen a handful of times. Antigen unknown. Time point in this sample: persistent/refractory GD, antithyroid drugs over 5 years with positive TRAb. Scientists built the TCR library using RNA that was extracted from PBMCs. Around 9.1 milliliters of peripheral blood were drawn into EDTA tubes. This CDR3 spans 13 amino acids. Germline CDR1 and CDR2: WNHNN and SYGVQD (reference sequence). The ends were cut back, 0 bases at V and 4 bases at J, with 6 bases in the middle. This TCR was sampled from a female donor with Graves disease. This specimen consisted of peripheral blood mononuclear cells (PBMCs), obtained when the disease was refractory, from a patient treated with antithyroid drugs. The rearrangement links TRBV10-1 to TRBJ2-5; TRBD1 might be the D (5 bases). The CDR3 region is CASSESGAETQYF. The CDR3 DNA is TGCGCCAGCAGTGAGTCAGGGGCAGAGACCCAGTACTTC.